The next 32 T cell receptor beta chains were all read from a single sample in a study of cytomegalovirus exposure and HLA in healthy donors. The study ran its PCR with 60 Vbeta and 13 Jbeta primers. TCRdb keeps only in-frame clones here, not all; method: immunoSEQ multiplex PCR. The repertoire has around 140,000 clones, approximately 80% of them found once; the top ten carry more than 4%. The specimen sequenced was PBMCs. The receptor set was obtained from a male donor in good health and CMV-seropositive.

The DNA of the CDR3 is TGCGCCAGCAGCTTTGGACAGGGGAGGACAGATACGCAGTATTTT. This gives the protein CASSFGQGRTDTQYF. The chain carries TRBV5-1 and TRBJ2-3; 9 nucleotides line up with TRBD1. The CDR3 contains 15 residues. V lost 2 bases and J lost 3; bases outside the gene matches: 4. The germline CDR1 and CDR2 sequences are SGHRS and YFSETQ. The full variable domain, completed using reference TRBV5-1 and TRBJ2-3, is KAGVTQTPRYLIKTRGQQVTLSCSPISGHRSVSWYQQTPGQGLQFLFEYFSETQRNKGNFPGRFSGRQFSNSRSEMNVSTLELGDSALYLCASSFGQGRTDTQYFGPGTRLTVL.

The rearrangement uses TRBV10-3 and TRBJ1-2; 10 bases map to TRBD1. V was clipped by 1 base and J by 3 bases; unmatched bases: 11. Per the germline V gene, CDR1 is ENHRY and CDR2 is SYGVKD. CDR3 length equals 18 residues. CDR3 amino acids: CAISEFGDRGLGDYGYTF. For the CDR3, the DNA is TGTGCCATCAGTGAGTTCGGGGACAGGGGCCTCGGGGACTATGGCTACACCTTC.

The chain joins TRBV27 to TRBJ1-6; D is possibly TRBD1 (5 bases). The V gene lost 6 bases and the J gene lost 3 bases, with 9 bases spanning the gap. Germline V gives CDR1 MNHEY, CDR2 SMNVEV (reference sequence). The CDR3 totals 14 residues. CDR3 residues: CASRGGIYNSPLHF. CDR3 bases: TGTGCCAGCAGGGGGGGGATCTATAATTCACCCCTCCACTTT.

The sample holds a few counts of this clone. The chain joins TRBV6-1 to TRBJ2-1; 7 bases fit TRBD1. V shed 8 bases and J 14 bases; nucleotides not matched to a gene: 12. The germline gives CDR1 MNHNS, CDR2 SASEGT. This CDR3 has 12 residues. CDR3 DNA sequence: TGTGCCAGCCATGCCCCGGACAGGTTTAAGTTCTTC. Amino acids: CASHAPDRFKFF.

J is TRBJ1-1 and V is TRBV14; a possible D gene is TRBD1 (6 bases). This CDR3 spans 17 amino acids. The germline gives CDR1 SGHDN, CDR2 FVKESK. Trimming removed 4 bases at V and 1 base at J, with 19 bases between. CDR3 region: CASSRGLGTLPNTEAFF. As DNA, the CDR3 is TGTGCCAGCAGCCGGGGTTTAGGGACACTTCCGAACACTGAAGCTTTCTTT.

V gene TRBV6-6 combines with J gene TRBJ1-1, with 9 bases aligning to TRBD1. The CDR3 is made up of 15 amino acids. From germline, CDR1 is MNHNY and CDR2 SVGAGI (reference sequence). Trimming took 0 bases from V and 3 from J; bases not matched to a gene: 2. The CDR3 protein is CASSYSRTGDTEAFF. In DNA, the CDR3 is TGTGCCAGCAGTTACTCGCGGACAGGGGACACTGAAGCTTTCTTT.

V is TRBV9 and J is TRBJ1-1; a weak D match, TRBD1 (5 bases). The CDR3 runs 17 residues. Per the germline V gene, CDR1 is SGDLS and CDR2 is YYNGEE. V lost 1 base to trimming and J lost 3 bases, with 19 bases between them. The CDR3 sequence: CASSVLGVRRGHTEAFF. The CDR3 nucleotides are TGTGCCAGCAGCGTACTGGGGGTGCGGAGGGGACACACTGAAGCTTTCTTT.

This chain's CDR3 is CASSLCGTGLNSPLHF. The DNA of the CDR3 is TGTGCCAGCAGTTTATGCGGTACGGGTCTGAATTCACCCCTCCACTTT. The chain is built from TRBV28 and TRBJ1-6; D remains unclear. The CDR3 length is 16 residues. V lost 0 bases and J lost 7, with 13 bases in between. Germline CDR1 and CDR2: MDHEN and SYDVKM.

To note about this clone: Relative to the germline gene, one junction end is altered; a read error may explain this. V gene TRBV6-5 combines with J gene TRBJ2-6; a possible D gene is TRBD1 (6 bases). Germline CDR1 reads MNHEY; CDR2 reads SVGAGI. CDR3 size: 15 residues. The CDR3 DNA sequence: TGTGCCAGCACCTCAGGGCTTTCAGGGGCCAACGGCCTGACTTTC. This translates into CASTSGLSGANGLTF.

The chain employs TRBV19 and TRBJ1-2; 9 bases map to TRBD1. J gave up 3 bases and V 5 bases, and 1 base lay outside the gene matches. CDR1 is LNHDA and CDR2 is SQIVND in the germline V gene (reference sequence). The CDR3 consists of 13 residues. CDR3 coding DNA: TGTGCCAGTAGTCGACAGGGGGACTATGGCTACACCTTC. Translated, it gives CASSRQGDYGYTF.

This clone was found once. The V gene is TRBV7-2, the J gene TRBJ1-1; the D is unclear. CDR3 length: 15 residues. The V gene lost 3 bases and the J gene lost 5 bases, with 16 bases spanning the gap. Germline V gene lookup returns CDR1 SGHTA and CDR2 FQGNSA. This chain's CDR3 is CASSFLGSSGTEAFF. The DNA of the CDR3 is TGTGCCAGCAGCTTCCTAGGGTCCTCGGGGACTGAAGCTTTCTTT. The whole variable domain, filled in from reference TRBV7-2 and TRBJ1-1, reads GAGVSQSPSNKVTEKGKDVELRCDPISGHTALYWYRQSLGQGLEFLIYFQGNSAPDKSGLPSDRFSAERTGGSVSTLTIQRTQQEDSAVYLCASSFLGSSGTEAFFGQGTRLTVV.

The CDR3 DNA reads as TGCAGCGTTGAAGAAAGAACGGGGAGCTCCTACGAGCAGTACTTC. This translates into CSVEERTGSSYEQYF. V is TRBV29-1 and J is TRBJ2-5; possibly TRBD2 for D (5 bases). The J call may be faulty, since TRBJ2-7 better matches the DNA end. The germline V gene encodes CDR1 SQVTM and CDR2 ANQGSEA. The CDR3 length is 15 residues.

This clone has just one count. Other DNA sequences in the sample encode the same CDR3. The rearrangement joins TRBV27 to TRBJ2-5; TRBD2 is a possible D gene (6 bases). Trimming cost V 8 bases and J 5 bases, with 12 bases left between them. This CDR3 has 12 residues. CDR1 is MNHEY and CDR2 is SMNVEV in the germline V gene (reference sequence). The CDR3 loop reads CASSPRGETQYF. CDR3 nucleotide sequence: TGTGCCAGCTCTCCCCGGGGGGAGACCCAGTACTTC.

This sequence joins TRBV7-9 and TRBJ2-3; 13 nucleotides match TRBD2. The junction had 2 bases not matched to a gene; V was cut back by 5 bases and J by 3 bases. CDR3 length equals 15 residues. Germline lookup yields CDR1 SEHNR and CDR2 FQNEAQ (reference sequence). The CDR3 sequence is CASSKGLAGTDTQYF. The DNA of the CDR3 is TGTGCCAGCAGCAAGGGACTAGCGGGGACAGATACGCAGTATTTT.

The J gene is TRBJ1-6, the V gene TRBV6-1; perhaps TRBD1 as D (6 bases). Trimming left V 8 bases short and J 6 bases short, with 17 bases between. The germline V gene encodes CDR1 MNHNS and CDR2 SASEGT. The CDR3 has 15 amino acids. CDR3 in DNA: TGTGCCAGCCACTTAACAGGGTTCGGTAATTCACCCCTCCACTTT. It yields the protein CASHLTGFGNSPLHF.

The V call is TRBV2, the J call TRBJ2-7, with TRBD1 matching over 7 bases. Germline V gene sequence: CDR1 SNHLY, CDR2 FYNNEI. There are 11 residues in the CDR3. Germline trimming cut 6 bases from V and 6 bases from J; bases unmatched to any gene: 2. CDR3 sequence reads: CASRTGSEQYF. DNA of the CDR3: TGTGCCAGCAGGACAGGGTCCGAGCAGTACTTC.

The gene calls are TRBV19 and TRBJ1-2; a possible D gene is TRBD1 (5 bases). This CDR3 spans 10 amino acids. CDR1 and CDR2 (germline): LNHDA, SQIVND (reference sequence). The V gene lost 8 bases and the J gene lost 6 bases, with 7 bases spanning the gap. The CDR3 bases are TGTGCCAGTTGGGGCGATGGCTACACCTTC. Its protein is CASWGDGYTF.

This rearrangement joins TRBV7-8 to TRBJ2-5; D not certain. Germline loops: CDR1 SGHVS, CDR2 FQNEAQ. The V and J ends lost 2 bases and 4 bases respectively, with 8 bases between them. The CDR3 totals 13 residues. The CDR3 sequence: CASSLHTSETQYF. The CDR3 nucleotides read TGTGCCAGCAGCTTACACACCTCAGAGACCCAGTACTTC.

This clone appeared a few times. The chain carries TRBV5-1 and TRBJ1-3; D may be TRBD1 (6 bases). The V end lost 4 bases, the J end lost 2 bases, and 16 bases lay between the germline ends. The CDR3 extends over 16 amino acids. The germline CDR1 and CDR2 sequences are SGHRS and YFSETQ. The DNA for the CDR3 is TGCGCCAGCAGCCCGAGTGGGGGCCAGGCTGGAAACACCATATATTTT. Translating gives CASSPSGGQAGNTIYF.

The rearrangement links TRBV27 to TRBJ1-3; unclear D gene. The CDR3 is 16 residues long. The V end lost 5 bases, the J end lost 3 bases, and 17 bases lay between the germline ends. Germline V gene data show CDR1 as MNHEY and CDR2 as SMNVEV (reference sequence). The CDR3 DNA reads TGTGCCAGCAGTCTAAAACCCCCTTCCCTTGGAAACACCATATATTTT. Amino acids: CASSLKPPSLGNTIYF.

V usage is TRBV15 and J usage is TRBJ2-6, with D uncertain. V was pared by 1 base and J by 2 bases, with 6 bases between. Per germline, CDR1 LNHNV and CDR2 YYDKDF (reference sequence). CDR3 size: 15 residues. CDR3 sequence: CATSRAVAGANVLTF. CDR3 sequence (DNA): TGTGCCACCAGCAGAGCGGTGGCTGGGGCCAACGTCCTGACTTTC.

V usage is TRBV6-1 and J usage is TRBJ1-6; possible D gene TRBD1, 6 bases. The CDR3 consists of 14 residues. Germline CDR1 reads MNHNS; CDR2 reads SASEGT. Between the trimmed V and J ends, which lost 2 bases and 7 bases, there was a span of 9 bases. The CDR3 DNA follows: TGTGCCAGCAGTGAAAGGACAGAGAATTCACCCCTCCACTTT. It is translated as CASSERTENSPLHF.

The V and J genes are TRBV5-1 and TRBJ2-7; TRBD1 is a possible D gene (5 bases). Germline assignment: CDR1 SGHRS and CDR2 YFSETQ. Trimming removed 3 bases at V and 9 bases at J, with 34 bases between. The CDR3 runs 19 residues. CDR3 nucleotide sequence: TGCGCCAGCAGCTCCAGGGTTTTGAGTCAACCGACCGCATTTAAGGTGCAGTACTTC. It is translated as CASSSRVLSQPTAFKVQYF.

In its sample, this clone was seen a few times. The chain combines TRBV19 with TRBJ2-6; a weak D match, TRBD1 (7 bases). CDR1 and CDR2 (germline): LNHDA, SQIVND (reference sequence). Trimming took off 9 bases at V and 0 bases at J, with 18 bases between the two ends. The CDR3 covers 17 residues. The chain's CDR3 is CASASRGESSGANVLTF. The CDR3 nucleotides are TGTGCCAGCGCCTCCAGGGGGGAGAGCTCTGGGGCCAACGTCCTGACTTTC. The complete variable domain, with remaining parts taken from reference TRBV19 and TRBJ2-6, reads DGGITQSPKYLFRKEGQNVTLSCEQNLNHDAMYWYRQDPGQGLRLIYYSQIVNDFQKGDIAEGYSVSREKKESFPLTVTSAQKNPTAFYLCASASRGESSGANVLTFGAGSRLTVL.

The chain combines TRBV7-3 with TRBJ2-1; maybe TRBD1 (5 bases). From germline, CDR1 is SGHTA and CDR2 FQGTGA. This CDR3 has 15 amino acids. Trimming removed 1 base from V and 5 bases from J, with 12 bases in between. CDR3 in amino acids: CASSLRVGRDNEQFF. The CDR3 nucleotides are TGTGCCAGCAGCTTAAGGGTGGGCAGGGACAATGAGCAGTTCTTC.

This clone came up a few times. V and J are TRBV29-1 and TRBJ2-2; 9 bases are a match to TRBD1. Per the germline V gene, CDR1 is SQVTM and CDR2 is ANQGSEA. Trimming removed 6 bases from V and 5 bases from J; junction bases left unmatched: 7. The CDR3 contains 14 residues. CDR3 amino acids: CSVQDRGETGELFF. In DNA, the CDR3 is TGCAGCGTCCAGGACAGGGGTGAGACCGGGGAGCTGTTTTTT.

This chain links TRBV11-2 with TRBJ2-1; 9 bases line up with TRBD2. Germline loops: CDR1 SGHAT, CDR2 FQNNGV. The CDR3 is 15 residues long. V was clipped by 2 bases and J by 3 bases; unmatched bases: 2. The CDR3 DNA sequence: TGTGCCAGCAGCTTACTAGCGGGGAACTACAATGAGCAGTTCTTC. Its protein is CASSLLAGNYNEQFF. Complete variable domain (other parts from reference TRBV11-2 and TRBJ2-1): EAGVAQSPRYKIIEKRQSVAFWCNPISGHATLYWYQQILGQGPKLLIQFQNNGVVDDSQLPKDRFSAERLKGVDSTLKIQPAKLEDSAVYLCASSLLAGNYNEQFFGPGTRLTVL.

The chain links TRBV6-5 to TRBJ2-1, with D perhaps matching TRBD2 (6 bases). The CDR3 runs to 13 residues. Germline V gene sequence: CDR1 MNHEY, CDR2 SVGAGI. V shed 3 bases and J shed 9 bases, with 12 bases lying between them. The chain's CDR3 is CASSYLMEGEQFF. The CDR3 nucleotides read TGTGCCAGCAGTTATCTGATGGAGGGTGAGCAGTTCTTC.

V is TRBV5-4 and J is TRBJ2-7; TRBD1 matches at 7 bases. CDR1 SGHNT and CDR2 YYREEE come from the germline V gene (reference sequence). V lost 3 bases, J lost 4 bases, and 10 bases stayed unmatched. The CDR3 totals 15 residues. CDR3 DNA sequence: TGTGCCAGCAGCTACGGCAGGGACAGCGAGTACGAGCAGTACTTC. Translated: CASSYGRDSEYEQYF.

The chain employs TRBV18 and TRBJ1-2; D remains unclear. V gave up 3 bases and J gave up 5 bases, with 7 bases separating them. Germline lookup yields CDR1 KGHSH and CDR2 LQKENI. The CDR3 runs 12 residues. The CDR3 sequence is CASSPLTYGYTF. In nucleotides, the CDR3 is TGTGCCAGCTCACCGTTGACTTATGGCTACACCTTC.

The chain is built from TRBV7-9 and TRBJ1-1; perhaps TRBD1 as D (5 bases). The CDR3 totals 16 residues. Germline lookup yields CDR1 SEHNR and CDR2 FQNEAQ (reference sequence). CDR3 DNA: TGTTCCACCTCCCCTAGGAGGGGTTTGATGAACACTGAAGCTTTCTTT. Its protein is CSTSPRRGLMNTEAFF.

The genes are TRBV11-3 and TRBJ2-3; D unresolved. Germline assignment: CDR1 SGHNT and CDR2 YENEEA. Trimming took off 1 base at V and 8 bases at J, with 10 bases between the two ends. The CDR3 extends over 13 amino acids. The CDR3 loop reads CASSLGAGLTQYF. In DNA form, the CDR3 reads TGTGCCAGCAGCTTAGGGGCCGGCCTTACGCAGTATTTT.